This entry features one T cell receptor beta chain sequence. What it recognizes is unknown. The record originates from a study of cytomegalovirus exposure and HLA in healthy donors. As for the donors, each was a healthy bone marrow donor. General study results and limits: Trimming of TCR beta V- and J-genes showed a link, identified in a later analysis, to a missense DCLRE1C variant.

The PCR ran on 60 Vbeta and 13 Jbeta primers. Sequencing was performed with immunoSEQ multiplex PCR; in TCRdb, only in-frame clones are kept and a portion is missing. The table records approximately 130,000 clones, roughly 73% of them present only once. The germline V gene has CDR1 SQVTM and CDR2 ANQGSEA. CDR3 length: 13 residues. J was trimmed by 7 bases and V by 3 bases; bases with no gene match: 6. The sequence was collected from a male donor in good health and CMV-seronegative. Sequencing was performed on PBMCs. V and J are TRBV29-1 and TRBJ1-5, with 7 bases that match TRBD1. The CDR3 DNA is TGCAGCGTTGAGACAGGGACCGGGCAGCCCCAGCATTTT. This sequence encodes CSVETGTGQPQHF.